This passage covers 12 T cell receptor beta chains from one sample sequenced in a study of T cell responses to AZD1222 COVID-19 vaccine listed by TCRdb under 2021. The time point label corresponds to: baseline before first vaccination. Library construction relied on the immunoSEQ multiplex PCR assay. Not all clones reach the TCRdb copy of this immuneACCESS table, which keeps in-frame sequences only. Checked studies attribute under half of the gap to unresolved V genes and leave the rest unexplained. A total of under 130,000 clones appear in this sample, 88% of them only once. Approximately 20% of the sample rests with the top ten. Material: peripheral blood, obtained on day 0 of AZD1222 vaccination. These receptors originate from an adult in good health.

The chain is built from TRBV10-3 and TRBJ2-1; 9 positions match TRBD2. V gave up 5 bases and J gave up 10 bases; unmatched junction bases: 3. This CDR3 comprises 12 residues. The germline V gene has CDR1 ENHRY and CDR2 SYGVKD. In DNA form, the CDR3 reads TGTGCCATCAGTATCCTAGCGGGGGAGCAGTTCTTC. As protein: CAISILAGEQFF.

The chain recombines TRBV6-5 with TRBJ2-7; D is perhaps TRBD2 (6 bases). Trimming pared 0 bases from V and 7 bases from J, leaving 16 bases between. The germline V gene encodes CDR1 MNHEY and CDR2 SVGAGI. The CDR3 spans 15 residues. The chain's CDR3 is CASSYSNSGAKEQYF. CDR3 coding DNA: TGTGCCAGCAGTTACTCGAACTCGGGAGCGAAGGAGCAGTACTTC.

V gene TRBV14 combines with J gene TRBJ2-1, with TRBD2 identical over 7 bases. Germline V CDR1 and CDR2: SGHDN, FVKESK. The V gene end was trimmed by 4 bases and the J gene end by 0 bases; junction bases not matched to a gene: 3. The CDR3 consists of 15 residues. CDR3 sequence (DNA): TGTGCCAGCAGCCCACTAGCGTCCTCCTACAATGAGCAGTTCTTC. This translates into CASSPLASSYNEQFF.

The J gene is TRBJ2-7, the V gene TRBV18; 10 nucleotides agree with TRBD2. Germline lookup yields CDR1 KGHSH and CDR2 LQKENI. The CDR3 totals 15 residues. The junction had 2 bases not matched to a gene; V was cut back by 0 bases and J by 3 bases. CDR3 bases: TGTGCCAGCTCACCACCGGCTAGCGGGAGCTACGAGCAGTACTTC. This encodes CASSPPASGSYEQYF.

This clone showed up just once. The J gene is TRBJ2-6, the V gene TRBV2, with D hard to call. The V end lost 2 bases, the J end lost 1 base, and 3 bases lay between the germline ends. CDR1 SNHLY and CDR2 FYNNEI come from the germline V gene. The CDR3 totals 14 residues. In nucleotides, the CDR3 is TGTGCCAGCAGTGAATTATCTGGGGCCAACGTCCTGACTTTC. Translation: CASSELSGANVLTF.

The chain uses TRBV4-1 and TRBJ2-6; D remains ambiguous. V was cut by 1 base and J by 4 bases, with 17 bases left in between. The CDR3 contains 18 residues. Germline CDR1 reads MGHRA; CDR2 reads YSYEKL. Written as DNA, the CDR3 is TGCGCCAGCAGCCAAGCCGTAACCCGCGCTCTAGGGGCCAACGTCCTGACTTTC. Amino acids: CASSQAVTRALGANVLTF.

The V and J genes are TRBV24-1 and TRBJ2-2, with D possibly TRBD1 on 6 matching bases. Germline V gene sequence: CDR1 KGHDR, CDR2 SFDVKD. The CDR3 is made up of 14 amino acids. The ends were cut back, 4 bases at V and 4 bases at J, with 9 bases in the middle. CDR3 amino acids: CATSDEGVTGELFF. The CDR3 bases are TGTGCCACCAGTGACGAGGGGGTCACCGGGGAGCTGTTTTTT.

The rearrangement links TRBV7-8 to TRBJ2-3, with 13 bases matching TRBD2. J gave up 2 bases and V 3 bases, and 5 bases lay outside the gene matches. The CDR3 totals 17 residues. Germline values: CDR1 SGHVS, CDR2 FQNEAQ. CDR3 nucleotides: TGTGCCAGCAGCTTCCGGACTAGCGGGGGACCCACAGATACGCAGTATTTT. This sequence encodes CASSFRTSGGPTDTQYF.

The chain employs TRBV7-9 and TRBJ1-5; maybe TRBD1 (5 bases). The V gene's germline CDR1 is SEHNR and CDR2 FQNEAQ (reference sequence). With 3 bases removed from V and 5 bases from J, the gap between germline ends came to 14 bases. CDR3 length: 15 residues. The CDR3 spells CASSLAGRTDQPQHF. The CDR3 DNA sequence: TGTGCCAGCAGCTTGGCAGGGAGAACCGATCAGCCCCAGCATTTT.

The chain combines TRBV7-2 with TRBJ2-5; 12 bases are a match to TRBD2. V was pared by 5 bases and J by 5 bases, with 6 bases of the junction left unmatched. The CDR3 length is 15 residues. The germline V gene has CDR1 SGHTA and CDR2 FQGNSA. CDR3 DNA sequence: TGTGCCAGCAGCCTGCTAGCGGGGGGGCTTGAGACCCAGTACTTC. Amino acids: CASSLLAGGLETQYF.

V and J are TRBV10-3 and TRBJ2-3, with TRBD2 identical over 7 bases. The CDR3 length is 14 residues. Looked up from germline, CDR1 is ENHRY and CDR2 is SYGVKD. Trimming took 11 bases from V and 3 from J; bases not matched to a gene: 11. The CDR3 spells CAVRRTSQTDTQYF. CDR3 DNA: TGTGCCGTAAGACGGACTAGTCAAACAGATACGCAGTATTTT.

Comments on this clone: An end of the junction differs from the germline gene, which may be a read error. J is TRBJ2-1 and V is TRBV7-7; the D gene could be TRBD1 or TRBD2 (7 bases each). In germline, CDR1 is SSHAT, CDR2 FNYEAQ (reference sequence). This CDR3 has 14 amino acids. In DNA, the CDR3 is TGTGCTAGCAGCTTAGGATCAGGGGGGGATGAGCAGTTCTTC. Residues: CASSLGSGGDEQFF.